Included here is one T cell receptor (beta chain) sequence, with context. This sample was included in a study of CD8+ T cells in alopecia areata. Extracted from the samples, RNA was reverse transcribed into cDNA to serve as the sequencing template. Sequenced by immunoSEQ multiplex PCR; TCRdb stores in-frame clones only, minus some. There are about 64,000 clones in the sample; about 45% occur only once, and roughly 20% lies in the top ten. The treatment was: oral pan-JAK inhibitor, 5-10 mg twice daily. Germline CDR1 GTSNPN, CDR2 SVGIG (reference sequence). V was cut by 5 bases and J by 3 bases, with 15 bases left in between. This CDR3 region has 14 residues.

The chain carries TRBV30 and TRBJ2-3; tentative D call: TRBD1 (6 bases). This sequence was found in a human donor with alopecia areata. The starting material was CD8+ T cells sorted from blood, obtained at approximately week 36, from a patient treated with tofacitinib. The CDR3 coding sequence is TGTGCCTGGGATCCGGGACAAGATACAGATACGCAGTATTTT. Its translation is CAWDPGQDTDTQYF.